The 16 T cell receptor beta chains listed next were all sequenced from one sample in a study of T cell responses to AZD1222 COVID-19 vaccine. Using immunoSEQ multiplex PCR, the repertoire was profiled, and TCRdb retains in-frame clones only, with some absent. The sample lists over 120,000 clones; 90% to 95% were seen once. The specimen was peripheral blood, collected on day 0 of AZD1222 vaccination. These receptor sequences come from an adult in good health.

This clone was seen once. The CDR3 DNA is TGTGCCAGTAGTATCCCTCTAGCGGGGCTGGAGACCCAGTACTTC. This encodes CASSIPLAGLETQYF. The gene calls are TRBV19 and TRBJ2-5; TRBD2 aligns across 9 bases. The J segment lost 5 bases and the V segment lost 3 bases, leaving 7 bases of the junction unmatched. The CDR3 totals 15 residues. Germline CDR1 and CDR2: LNHDA and SQIVND (reference sequence).

The chain couples TRBV30 to TRBJ1-1; D gene ambiguous. Germline CDR1 GTSNPN, CDR2 SVGIG (reference sequence). Trimming left V 2 bases short and J 1 base short, with 11 bases between. CDR3 length equals 14 residues. CDR3 region: CAWSYVRTNTEAFF. The CDR3 nucleotides are TGTGCCTGGAGTTATGTCCGAACGAACACTGAAGCTTTCTTT.

The genes are TRBV27 and TRBJ2-1; D unclear. CDR3 length equals 15 residues. Trimming shortened V by 3 bases and J by 6 bases, and 15 bases separated the two germline ends. Germline V gene data show CDR1 as MNHEY and CDR2 as SMNVEV (reference sequence). The CDR3 loop is CASSFIGRSTNEQFF. For the CDR3, the DNA is TGTGCCAGCAGTTTCATTGGGCGTTCGACCAATGAGCAGTTCTTC.

The rearrangement uses TRBV21-1 and TRBJ2-2; the D call of TRBD2 is as the table states it, not checked on the DNA. TRBV21-1 is given as a pseudogene. This CDR3 contains 16 residues. The CDR3 DNA follows: TGTGCCAGCAGCAATAAGGACTACTCGAACACCGGGGAGCTGTTTTTT. Amino acid sequence: CASSNKDYSNTGELFF.

This chain links TRBV25-1 with TRBJ1-2; 7 positions agree with TRBD1. Germline V gene sequence: CDR1 MGHDK, CDR2 SYGVNS. The trim removed 9 bases at V and 5 bases at J, leaving 12 bases unmatched. The CDR3 loop spans 14 amino acids. The CDR3 DNA reads TGTGCCAGAGGTGAGGGACAGTGTGATTATGGCTACACCTTC. This encodes CARGEGQCDYGYTF.

This sequence joins TRBV5-1 and TRBJ1-2, with D possibly matching TRBD1 (6 bases). Trimming removed 3 bases at V and 6 bases at J, with 9 bases between. This CDR3 has 12 amino acids. Germline CDR1 and CDR2: SGHRS and YFSETQ. The CDR3 spells CASSSEGDGYTF. For the CDR3, the DNA is TGCGCCAGCAGCTCTGAGGGGGATGGCTACACCTTC.

The chain employs TRBV5-1 and TRBJ1-2; D is unclear. The V end lost 4 bases, the J end lost 2 bases, and 9 bases lay between the germline ends. This CDR3 is built from 13 residues. Germline CDR1 reads SGHRS; CDR2 reads YFSETQ. The CDR3 sequence is CASSLLQNYGYTF. CDR3 sequence (DNA): TGCGCCAGCAGCCTCTTACAGAACTATGGCTACACCTTC.

This chain links TRBV18 with TRBJ1-1; D perhaps matches TRBD1 (5 bases). The V gene's germline CDR1 is KGHSH and CDR2 LQKENI. V was cut by 2 bases and J by 5 bases, with 12 bases left in between. The CDR3 is 14 amino acids. CDR3: CASSPKDWGTEAFF. In DNA, the CDR3 is TGTGCCAGCTCACCAAAGGACTGGGGGACTGAAGCTTTCTTT.

This clone is a singleton in its sample. The J gene is TRBJ2-5, the V gene TRBV5-4; tentative D call: TRBD1 (6 bases). The germline V and J ends were trimmed by 1 base and 7 bases, with 20 bases remaining between them. Germline V CDR1 and CDR2: SGHNT, YYREEE (reference sequence). This CDR3 has 16 residues. Here the CDR3 reads CASSLRPKGVDGTQYF. For the CDR3, the DNA is TGTGCCAGCAGCTTGAGGCCAAAGGGGGTGGATGGGACCCAGTACTTC.

This clone was observed a single time. The chain links TRBV4-1 to TRBJ2-1; either TRBD1 or TRBD2 may supply D (5 bases each). This CDR3 is 16 amino acids long. Trimming cost V 6 bases and J 2 bases, with 17 bases left between them. Germline-derived CDR1 and CDR2 are MGHRA and YSYEKL. The CDR3 DNA sequence: TGCGCCAGCAGTGCCATAGGGTCGGGACCCTACAATGAGCAGTTCTTC. This translates into CASSAIGSGPYNEQFF.

The table lists this clone with a count of one. This chain connects TRBV19 to TRBJ1-6, with D perhaps matching TRBD1 (6 bases). There are 14 residues in the CDR3. V was shortened by 4 bases and J by 10 bases, with 14 bases between the two germline ends. The V gene's germline CDR1 is LNHDA and CDR2 SQIVND (reference sequence). This CDR3 reads CASSTQGGYSPLHF. The CDR3 coding sequence is TGTGCCAGTAGTACACAGGGCGGCTACTCACCCCTCCACTTT.

The rearrangement links TRBV2 to TRBJ1-5; no reliable D call. Germline loops: CDR1 SNHLY, CDR2 FYNNEI. The CDR3 totals 15 residues. With 3 bases removed from V and 0 bases from J, the gap between germline ends came to 9 bases. The CDR3: CASSDGGHSNQPQHF. The DNA of the CDR3 is TGTGCCAGCAGTGATGGAGGTCATAGCAATCAGCCCCAGCATTTT.

J is TRBJ1-2 and V is TRBV6-6; D gene unclear. The CDR3 is 14 residues long. The V gene's germline CDR1 is MNHNY and CDR2 SVGAGI (reference sequence). Trimming left V 2 bases short and J 4 bases short, with 11 bases between. The CDR3 DNA follows: TGTGCCAGCAGTTACGGCGAGGGCTCCTATGGCTACACCTTC. As protein: CASSYGEGSYGYTF.

The chain is built from TRBV6-6 and TRBJ1-1; D remains ambiguous. V was cut by 6 bases and J by 1 base, with 6 bases left in between. CDR1 MNHNY and CDR2 SVGAGI come from the germline V gene (reference sequence). The CDR3 has 12 residues. The CDR3 bases are TGTGCCAGCAGCCCGGGGAACACTGAAGCTTTCTTT. It translates to CASSPGNTEAFF.

V usage is TRBV7-9 and J usage is TRBJ2-5; 9 bases map to TRBD1. Germline-derived CDR1 and CDR2 are SEHNR and FQNEAQ (reference sequence). The V gene end was trimmed by 4 bases and the J gene end by 4 bases; junction bases not matched to a gene: 1. The CDR3 consists of 13 residues. Here the CDR3 DNA reads TGTGCCAGCAGCTCGACAGGGGGAGAGACCCAGTACTTC. Translating it yields CASSSTGGETQYF.

The V call is TRBV6-2 or TRBV6-3, the J call TRBJ1-2; no definite D call. The CDR3 covers 14 residues. Germline V gene lookup returns CDR1 MNHEY and CDR2 SVGEGT. V was pared by 6 bases and J by 7 bases, with 18 bases between. The CDR3: CASSRTLSFSGYTF. Here the CDR3 DNA reads TGTGCCAGCAGCCGAACACTGAGTTTCTCTGGCTACACCTTC.